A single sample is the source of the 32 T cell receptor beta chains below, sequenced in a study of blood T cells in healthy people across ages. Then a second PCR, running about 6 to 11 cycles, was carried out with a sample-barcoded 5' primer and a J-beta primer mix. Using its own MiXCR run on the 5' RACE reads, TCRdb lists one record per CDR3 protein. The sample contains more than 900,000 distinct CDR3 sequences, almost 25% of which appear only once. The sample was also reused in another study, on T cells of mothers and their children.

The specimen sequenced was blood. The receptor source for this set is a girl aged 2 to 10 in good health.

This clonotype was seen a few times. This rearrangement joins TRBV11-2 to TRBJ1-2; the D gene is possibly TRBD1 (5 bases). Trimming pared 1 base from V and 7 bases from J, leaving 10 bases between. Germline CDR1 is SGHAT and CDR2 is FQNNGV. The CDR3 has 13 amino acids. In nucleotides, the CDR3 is TGTGCCAGCAGCTTAGGTTCCGGGGCTGGCTACACCTTC. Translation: CASSLGSGAGYTF. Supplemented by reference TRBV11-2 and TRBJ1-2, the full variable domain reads EAGVAQSPRYKIIEKRQSVAFWCNPISGHATLYWYQQILGQGPKLLIQFQNNGVVDDSQLPKDRFSAERLKGVDSTLKIQPAKLEDSAVYLCASSLGSGAGYTFGSGTRLTVV.

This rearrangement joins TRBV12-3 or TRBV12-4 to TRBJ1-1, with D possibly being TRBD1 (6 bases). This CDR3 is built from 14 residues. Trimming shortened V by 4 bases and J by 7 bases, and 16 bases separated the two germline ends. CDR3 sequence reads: CASSWGGGRYEAFF. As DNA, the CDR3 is TGTGCCAGCAGTTGGGGGGGCGGCAGGTATGAAGCTTTCTTT.

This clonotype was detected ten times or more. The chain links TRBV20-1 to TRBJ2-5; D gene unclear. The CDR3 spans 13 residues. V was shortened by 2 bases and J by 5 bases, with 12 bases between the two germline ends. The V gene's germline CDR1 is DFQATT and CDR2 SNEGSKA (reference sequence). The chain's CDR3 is CSARKTGPETQYF. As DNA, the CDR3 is TGCAGTGCTAGAAAGACGGGTCCGGAGACCCAGTACTTC.

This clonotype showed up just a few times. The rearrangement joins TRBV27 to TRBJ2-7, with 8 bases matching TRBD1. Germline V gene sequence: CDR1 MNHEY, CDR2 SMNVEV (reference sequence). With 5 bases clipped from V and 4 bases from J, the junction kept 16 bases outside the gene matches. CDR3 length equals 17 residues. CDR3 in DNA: TGTGCCAGCAGTCCATGTCTCAGGGGGCAAAGACCTTACGAGCAGTACTTC. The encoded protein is CASSPCLRGQRPYEQYF.

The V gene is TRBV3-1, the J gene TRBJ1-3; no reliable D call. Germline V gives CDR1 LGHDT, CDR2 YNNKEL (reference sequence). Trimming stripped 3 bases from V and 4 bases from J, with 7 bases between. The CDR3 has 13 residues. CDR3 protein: CASSHGNGNTIYF. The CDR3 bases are TGTGCCAGCAGCCACGGGAACGGAAACACCATATATTTT.

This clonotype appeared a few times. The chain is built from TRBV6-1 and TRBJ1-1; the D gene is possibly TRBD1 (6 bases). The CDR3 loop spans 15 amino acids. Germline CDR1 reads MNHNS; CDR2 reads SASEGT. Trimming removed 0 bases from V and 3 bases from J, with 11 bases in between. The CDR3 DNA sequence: TGTGCCAGCAGTGAAGCCTCGGGGGCGGACACTGAAGCTTTCTTT. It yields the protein CASSEASGADTEAFF.

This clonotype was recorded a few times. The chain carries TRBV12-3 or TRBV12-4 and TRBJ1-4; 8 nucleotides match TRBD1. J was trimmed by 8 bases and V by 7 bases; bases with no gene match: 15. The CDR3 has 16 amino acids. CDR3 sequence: CASIEDSGQGPEKLFF. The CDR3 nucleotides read TGTGCCAGCATCGAGGACTCCGGACAGGGACCCGAAAAACTGTTTTTT.

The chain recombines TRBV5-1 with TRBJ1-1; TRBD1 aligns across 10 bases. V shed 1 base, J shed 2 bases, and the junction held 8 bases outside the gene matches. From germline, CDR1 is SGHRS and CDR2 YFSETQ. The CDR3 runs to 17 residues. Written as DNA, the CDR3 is TGCGCCAGCAGCTTGTTTGGTGGGGACAGGGGTAACACTGAAGCTTTCTTT. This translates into CASSLFGGDRGNTEAFF. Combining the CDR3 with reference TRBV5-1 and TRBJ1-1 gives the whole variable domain KAGVTQTPRYLIKTRGQQVTLSCSPISGHRSVSWYQQTPGQGLQFLFEYFSETQRNKGNFPGRFSGRQFSNSRSEMNVSTLELGDSALYLCASSLFGGDRGNTEAFFGQGTRLTVV.

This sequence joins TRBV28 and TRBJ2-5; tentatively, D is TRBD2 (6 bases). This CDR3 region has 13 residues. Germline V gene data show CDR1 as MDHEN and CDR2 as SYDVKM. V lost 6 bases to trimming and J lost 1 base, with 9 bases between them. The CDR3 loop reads CASRTGAQETQYF. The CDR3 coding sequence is TGTGCCAGCAGGACGGGAGCCCAAGAGACCCAGTACTTC.

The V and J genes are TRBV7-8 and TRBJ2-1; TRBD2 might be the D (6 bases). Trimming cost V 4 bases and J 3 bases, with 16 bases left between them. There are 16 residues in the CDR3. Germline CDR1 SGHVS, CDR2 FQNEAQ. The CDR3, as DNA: TGTGCCAGCAGCTCACCCGGGAGTCCTAACTACAATGAGCAGTTCTTC. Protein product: CASSSPGSPNYNEQFF.

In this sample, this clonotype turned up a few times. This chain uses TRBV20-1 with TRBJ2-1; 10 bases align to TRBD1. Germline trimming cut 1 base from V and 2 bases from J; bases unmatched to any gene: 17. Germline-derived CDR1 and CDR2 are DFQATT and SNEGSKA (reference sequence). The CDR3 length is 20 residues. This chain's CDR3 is CSARGPGTGDTTYPYNEQFF. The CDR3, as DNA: TGCAGTGCTAGAGGACCCGGGACAGGGGACACGACTTACCCCTACAATGAGCAGTTCTTC.

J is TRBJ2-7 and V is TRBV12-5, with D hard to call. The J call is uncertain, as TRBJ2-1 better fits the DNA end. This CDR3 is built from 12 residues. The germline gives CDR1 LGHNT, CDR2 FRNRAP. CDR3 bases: TGTGCTAGTGGTTTCCCTAGCAATGAGCAGTTCTTC. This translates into CASGFPSNEQFF.

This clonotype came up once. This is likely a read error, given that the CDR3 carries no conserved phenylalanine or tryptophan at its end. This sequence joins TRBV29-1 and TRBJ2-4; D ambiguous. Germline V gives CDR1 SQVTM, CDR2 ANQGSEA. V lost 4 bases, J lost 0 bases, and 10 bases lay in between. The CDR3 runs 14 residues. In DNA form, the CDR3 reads TGCAGCGTTGTGGCGGTTCTAGCCAAAAACATTCAGTACTCC. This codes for CSVVAVLAKNIQYS.

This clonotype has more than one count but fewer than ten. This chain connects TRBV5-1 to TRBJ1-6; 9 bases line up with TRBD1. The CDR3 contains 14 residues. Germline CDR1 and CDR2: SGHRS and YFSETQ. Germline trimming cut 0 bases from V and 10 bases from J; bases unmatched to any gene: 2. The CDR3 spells CASSLADRGSPLHF. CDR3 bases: TGCGCCAGCAGCTTGGCGGACAGGGGCTCACCCCTCCACTTT.

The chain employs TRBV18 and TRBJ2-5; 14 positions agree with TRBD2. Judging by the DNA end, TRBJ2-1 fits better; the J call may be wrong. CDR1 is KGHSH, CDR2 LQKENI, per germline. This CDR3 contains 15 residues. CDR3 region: CASSSGLAGDREQFF. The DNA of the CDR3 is TGTGCCAGCTCATCGGGACTAGCGGGAGACCGTGAGCAGTTCTTC.

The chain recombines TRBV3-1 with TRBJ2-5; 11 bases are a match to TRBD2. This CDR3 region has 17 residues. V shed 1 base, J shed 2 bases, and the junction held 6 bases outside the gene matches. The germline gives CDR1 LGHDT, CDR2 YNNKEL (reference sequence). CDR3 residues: CASSQVASGGPQETQYF. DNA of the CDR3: TGTGCCAGCAGCCAAGTCGCTAGCGGGGGGCCGCAAGAGACCCAGTACTTC.

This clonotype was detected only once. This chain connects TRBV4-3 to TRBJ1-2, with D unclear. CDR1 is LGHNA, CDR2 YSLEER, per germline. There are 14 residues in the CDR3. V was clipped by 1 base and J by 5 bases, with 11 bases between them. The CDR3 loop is CASSQVRLSYGYTF. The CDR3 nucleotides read TGCGCCAGCAGCCAAGTACGGTTAAGTTATGGCTACACCTTC.

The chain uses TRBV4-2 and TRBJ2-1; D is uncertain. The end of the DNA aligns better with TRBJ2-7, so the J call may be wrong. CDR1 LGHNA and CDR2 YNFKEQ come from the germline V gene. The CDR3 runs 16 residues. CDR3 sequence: CASSQDVTDPTYEQYF. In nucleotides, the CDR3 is TGTGCCAGCAGCCAAGACGTAACCGATCCAACCTACGAGCAGTACTTC.

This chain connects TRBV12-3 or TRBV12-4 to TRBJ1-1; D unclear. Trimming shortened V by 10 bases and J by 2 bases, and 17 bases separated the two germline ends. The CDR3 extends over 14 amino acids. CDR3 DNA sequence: TGTGCCACCAACGAGCCGGGATTTAACACTGAAGCTTTCTTT. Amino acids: CATNEPGFNTEAFF.

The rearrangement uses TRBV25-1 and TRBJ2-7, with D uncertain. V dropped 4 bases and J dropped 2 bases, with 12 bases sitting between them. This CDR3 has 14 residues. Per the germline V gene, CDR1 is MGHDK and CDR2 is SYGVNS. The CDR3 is CASSATVFPYEQYF. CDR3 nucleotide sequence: TGTGCCAGCAGTGCCACAGTTTTTCCCTACGAGCAGTACTTC.

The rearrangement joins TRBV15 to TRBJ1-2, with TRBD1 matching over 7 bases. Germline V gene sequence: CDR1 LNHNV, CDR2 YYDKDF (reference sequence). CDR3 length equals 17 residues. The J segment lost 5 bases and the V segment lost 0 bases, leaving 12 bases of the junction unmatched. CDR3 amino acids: CATSREEKGAQSYGYTF. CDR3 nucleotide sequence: TGTGCCACCAGCAGAGAAGAGAAGGGGGCCCAGAGTTATGGCTACACCTTC.

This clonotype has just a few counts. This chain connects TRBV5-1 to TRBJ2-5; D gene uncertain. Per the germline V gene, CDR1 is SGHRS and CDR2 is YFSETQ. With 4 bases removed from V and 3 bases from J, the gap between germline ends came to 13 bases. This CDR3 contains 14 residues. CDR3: CASSLVVQEETQYF. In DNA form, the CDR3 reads TGCGCCAGCAGCCTTGTGGTCCAGGAAGAGACCCAGTACTTC.

The CDR3 protein is CASSWSSGARSSYNEQFF. For the CDR3, the DNA is TGTGCCAGCAGCTGGTCTAGCGGGGCTCGAAGCTCCTACAATGAGCAGTTCTTC. The chain recombines TRBV7-6 with TRBJ2-1, with 9 bases fitting TRBD2. The CDR3 is 18 residues long. Trimming cost V 4 bases and J 0 bases; bases outside gene matches: 10. CDR1 and CDR2 from the germline V gene are SGHVS and FNYEAQ.

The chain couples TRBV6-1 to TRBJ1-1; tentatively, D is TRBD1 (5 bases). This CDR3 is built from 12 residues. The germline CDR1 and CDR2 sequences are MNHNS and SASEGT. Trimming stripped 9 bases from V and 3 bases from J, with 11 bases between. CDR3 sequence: CASPKGYTEAFF. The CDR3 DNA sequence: TGTGCCAGTCCTAAGGGGTACACTGAAGCTTTCTTT.

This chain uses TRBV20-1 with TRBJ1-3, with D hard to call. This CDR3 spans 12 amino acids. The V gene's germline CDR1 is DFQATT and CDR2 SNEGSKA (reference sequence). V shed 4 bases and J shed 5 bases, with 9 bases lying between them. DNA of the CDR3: TGCAGTGCTAAAGGAGTAAGAAACACCATATATTTT. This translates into CSAKGVRNTIYF.

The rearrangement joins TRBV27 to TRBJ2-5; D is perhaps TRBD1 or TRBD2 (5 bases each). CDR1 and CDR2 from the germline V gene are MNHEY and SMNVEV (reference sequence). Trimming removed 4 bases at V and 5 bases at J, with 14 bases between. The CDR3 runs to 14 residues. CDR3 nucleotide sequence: TGTGCCAGCAGTTACGGGGCCTCTGTGGAGACCCAGTACTTC. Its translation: CASSYGASVETQYF.

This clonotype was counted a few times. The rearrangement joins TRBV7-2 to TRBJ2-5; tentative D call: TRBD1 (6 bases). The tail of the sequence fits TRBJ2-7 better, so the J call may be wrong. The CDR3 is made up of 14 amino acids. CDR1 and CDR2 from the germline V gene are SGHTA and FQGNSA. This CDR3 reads CASSPRQELYEQYF. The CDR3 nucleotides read TGTGCCAGCAGCCCCAGACAGGAGCTCTACGAGCAGTACTTC.

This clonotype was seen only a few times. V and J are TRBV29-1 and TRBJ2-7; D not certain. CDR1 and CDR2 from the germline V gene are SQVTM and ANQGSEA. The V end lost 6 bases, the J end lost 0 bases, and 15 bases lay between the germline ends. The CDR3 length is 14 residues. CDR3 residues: CSVGGLTSSYEQYF. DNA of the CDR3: TGCAGCGTGGGTGGCCTTACCAGCTCCTACGAGCAGTACTTC.

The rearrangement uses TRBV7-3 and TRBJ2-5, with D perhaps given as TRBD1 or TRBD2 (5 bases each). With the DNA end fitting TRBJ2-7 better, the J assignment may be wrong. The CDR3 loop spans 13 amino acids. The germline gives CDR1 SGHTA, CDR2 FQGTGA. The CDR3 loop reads CASSQGPDYEQYF. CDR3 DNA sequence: TGTGCCAGCAGTCAGGGACCCGACTACGAGCAGTACTTC.

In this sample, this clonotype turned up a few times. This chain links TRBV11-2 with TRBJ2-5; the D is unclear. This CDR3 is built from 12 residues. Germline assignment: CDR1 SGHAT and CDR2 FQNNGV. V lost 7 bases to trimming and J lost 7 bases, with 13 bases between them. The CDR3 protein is CASTLSVGTQYF. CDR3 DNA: TGTGCCAGCACCCTATCGGTCGGGACCCAGTACTTC. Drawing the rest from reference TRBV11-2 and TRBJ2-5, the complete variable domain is EAGVAQSPRYKIIEKRQSVAFWCNPISGHATLYWYQQILGQGPKLLIQFQNNGVVDDSQLPKDRFSAERLKGVDSTLKIQPAKLEDSAVYLCASTLSVGTQYFGPGTRLLVL.

The CDR3: CASSLTRAGDETQYF. CDR3 nucleotides: TGCGCCAGCAGCCTCACTAGAGCGGGAGATGAGACCCAGTACTTC. The rearrangement uses TRBV5-1 and TRBJ2-5, with 8 positions matching TRBD2. This CDR3 comprises 15 residues. With 4 bases clipped from V and 5 bases from J, the junction kept 10 bases outside the gene matches. CDR1 and CDR2 from the germline V gene are SGHRS and YFSETQ.

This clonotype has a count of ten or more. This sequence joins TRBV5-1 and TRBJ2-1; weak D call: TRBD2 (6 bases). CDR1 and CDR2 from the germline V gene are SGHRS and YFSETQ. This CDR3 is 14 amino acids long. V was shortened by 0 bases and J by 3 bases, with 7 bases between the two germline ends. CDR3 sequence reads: CASSLVGGYNEQFF. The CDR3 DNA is TGCGCCAGCAGCTTGGTCGGGGGCTACAATGAGCAGTTCTTC.